The 16 T cell receptor beta chains below were found in one sample sequenced in a study of T cells after yellow fever vaccination. Each CDR3 protein gets one entry after TCRdb re-called the 5' RACE reads with MiXCR. The table includes some 110,000 distinct CDR3 sequences, 6.5% to 8% detected once. The sample consisted of CD4+ T cells sorted from PBMCs, taken approximately 11 days after the first yellow fever vaccination. Receptor source: a man aged 18 to 35 who received the YFV17D yellow fever vaccine.

This clonotype was detected many times. CDR3 in amino acids: CASSGAAGIDTEAFF. The CDR3 region has the DNA TGCGCCAGCAGTGGGGCGGCGGGAATCGACACTGAAGCTTTCTTT. The chain couples TRBV5-1 to TRBJ1-1; possibly TRBD1 for D (5 bases). Germline values: CDR1 SGHRS, CDR2 YFSETQ. Trimming removed 5 bases from V and 3 bases from J, with 17 bases in between. CDR3 size: 15 residues.

This clonotype turned up a few times. The chain employs TRBV5-1 and TRBJ2-6; TRBD1 matches 8 bases. There are 17 residues in the CDR3. The junction had 5 bases not matched to a gene; V was cut back by 3 bases and J by 0 bases. The germline V gene has CDR1 SGHRS and CDR2 YFSETQ. The CDR3, as DNA: TGCGCCAGCAGCTACGGACAGGGACACTCTGGGGCCAACGTCCTGACTTTC. This gives the protein CASSYGQGHSGANVLTF.

This clonotype was observed many times. V is TRBV10-3 and J is TRBJ2-7; 14 bases line up with TRBD2. Germline trimming cut 6 bases from V and 4 bases from J; bases unmatched to any gene: 2. Germline lookup yields CDR1 ENHRY and CDR2 SYGVKD. CDR3 length equals 14 residues. CDR3 in amino acids: CAIRTSGGVYEQYF. CDR3 nucleotides: TGTGCCATCAGGACTAGCGGGGGGGTATACGAGCAGTACTTC.

In this sample, this clonotype turned up many times. This chain joins TRBV9 and TRBJ2-1; 11 nucleotides agree with TRBD2. CDR1 is SGDLS and CDR2 is YYNGEE in the germline V gene. Germline trimming cut 4 bases from V and 4 bases from J; bases unmatched to any gene: 4. The CDR3 spans 15 residues. CDR3 DNA: TGTGCCAGCAGCCGTCTAGCGGGGGGTTACAATGAGCAGTTCTTC. Translation gives CASSRLAGGYNEQFF.

This clonotype was counted ten times or more. The V gene is TRBV20-1, the J gene TRBJ2-5; TRBD2 is a possible D gene (5 bases). V shed 3 bases and J shed 6 bases, with 8 bases lying between them. CDR3 length: 11 residues. The germline gives CDR1 DFQATT, CDR2 SNEGSKA (reference sequence). DNA of the CDR3: TGCAGTGCTAGGTCGGGGAAGACCCAGTACTTC. It is translated as CSARSGKTQYF.

The V and J genes are TRBV7-2 and TRBJ2-5, with a weak D call TRBD1 (6 bases). The CDR3 is made up of 13 amino acids. The germline CDR1 and CDR2 sequences are SGHTA and FQGNSA. The germline V and J ends were trimmed by 6 bases and 5 bases, with 13 bases remaining between them. The CDR3 sequence is CASSYQGWETQYF. Here the CDR3 DNA reads TGTGCCAGCAGTTATCAGGGGTGGGAGACCCAGTACTTC.

This clonotype was recorded many times. The rearrangement joins TRBV12-3 or TRBV12-4 to TRBJ2-6; D might be TRBD1 (6 bases). The CDR3 runs 15 residues. The V and J ends lost 5 bases and 2 bases respectively, with 10 bases between them. For the CDR3, the DNA is TGTGCCAGCAGTGTGGACAGTACTGGGGCCAACGTCCTGACTTTC. This translates into CASSVDSTGANVLTF.

This clonotype was seen many times. This rearrangement joins TRBV6-5 to TRBJ2-7; no clear D gene. The V end was cut by 2 bases, the J end by 7 bases, with 9 bases between. The CDR3 has 12 residues. From germline, CDR1 is MNHEY and CDR2 SVGAGI. Here the CDR3 reads CASSYMGIEQYF. Here the CDR3 DNA reads TGTGCCAGCAGTTACATGGGGATAGAGCAGTACTTC.

This clonotype was found many times. The V call is TRBV12-3 or TRBV12-4, the J call TRBJ1-2, with a weak D call TRBD1 (5 bases). V was shortened by 5 bases and J by 3 bases, with 10 bases between the two germline ends. The CDR3 has 13 amino acids. CDR3: CASSPGTHYGYTF. The CDR3 nucleotides read TGTGCCAGCAGTCCGGGGACCCACTATGGCTACACCTTC.

This clonotype was detected many times. The V gene is TRBV12-3 or TRBV12-4, the J gene TRBJ2-1; 8 bases agree with TRBD1. The CDR3 is made up of 15 amino acids. With V trimmed by 6 bases and J by 3 bases, 7 bases remained unmatched. CDR3 DNA sequence: TGTGCCAGCAGGCGGGACAGGCCGAGCTACAATGAGCAGTTCTTC. This gives the protein CASRRDRPSYNEQFF.

This clonotype has at least ten counts. The chain joins TRBV7-9 to TRBJ2-5; 9 nucleotides match TRBD2. This CDR3 region has 15 residues. With V trimmed by 5 bases and J by 5 bases, 9 bases remained unmatched. The germline gives CDR1 SEHNR, CDR2 FQNEAQ (reference sequence). The CDR3 loop reads CASSRGGADWETQYF. CDR3 in DNA: TGTGCCAGCAGCCGCGGGGGGGCCGATTGGGAGACCCAGTACTTC. The entire variable domain, with the rest obtained from reference TRBV7-9 and TRBJ2-5, is as follows: DTGVSQNPRHKITKRGQNVTFRCDPISEHNRLYWYRQTLGQGPEFLTYFQNEAQLEKSRLLSDRFSAERPKGSFSTLEIQRTEQGDSAMYLCASSRGGADWETQYFGPGTRLLVL.

In this sample, this clonotype turned up many times. The chain links TRBV18 to TRBJ2-7; possibly TRBD1 or TRBD2 for D (5 bases each). The germline V gene encodes CDR1 KGHSH and CDR2 LQKENI. The CDR3 contains 14 residues. V lost 4 bases and J lost 7, with 17 bases in between. This CDR3 reads CASSLSYRDEEQYV. The DNA for the CDR3 is TGTGCCAGCTCACTAAGCTACCGGGACGAAGAGCAGTACGTC.

This clonotype was detected many times. This chain links TRBV24-1 with TRBJ2-1, with 14 bases identical to TRBD2. CDR1 and CDR2 (germline): KGHDR, SFDVKD. With 5 bases clipped from V and 8 bases from J, the junction kept 10 bases outside the gene matches. CDR3 length equals 17 residues. Here the CDR3 reads CATSGSGTSGGKDEQFF. DNA of the CDR3: TGTGCCACCAGTGGTTCCGGGACTAGCGGGGGAAAGGATGAGCAGTTCTTC.

This clonotype has a count of ten or more. The genes are TRBV14 and TRBJ2-1; maybe TRBD2 (5 bases). The CDR3 sequence is 17 residues long. The germline V gene has CDR1 SGHDN and CDR2 FVKESK. The germline V and J ends were trimmed by 4 bases and 1 base, with 17 bases remaining between them. This CDR3 reads CASSLREPRPSYNEQFF. CDR3 DNA: TGTGCCAGCAGCCTGAGGGAACCGCGGCCGTCCTACAATGAGCAGTTCTTC.

This clonotype has a count of ten or more. For the CDR3, the DNA is TGCAGTGCTAGGGGGCAGGGTTTCACAGATACGCAGTATTTT. Encoded protein: CSARGQGFTDTQYF. The chain combines TRBV20-1 with TRBJ2-3; possibly TRBD1 for D (5 bases). Germline CDR1 reads DFQATT; CDR2 reads SNEGSKA (reference sequence). There are 14 residues in the CDR3. V dropped 3 bases and J dropped 2 bases, with 12 bases sitting between them.

This clonotype was detected ten times or more. The V call is TRBV20-1, the J call TRBJ2-3; D is uncertain. Trimming took off 1 base at V and 0 bases at J, with 14 bases between the two ends. CDR1 and CDR2 (germline): DFQATT, SNEGSKA (reference sequence). CDR3 length equals 16 residues. The chain's CDR3 is CSARVGGGSSTDTQYF. The DNA of the CDR3 is TGCAGTGCTAGAGTAGGTGGCGGTTCTAGCACAGATACGCAGTATTTT.